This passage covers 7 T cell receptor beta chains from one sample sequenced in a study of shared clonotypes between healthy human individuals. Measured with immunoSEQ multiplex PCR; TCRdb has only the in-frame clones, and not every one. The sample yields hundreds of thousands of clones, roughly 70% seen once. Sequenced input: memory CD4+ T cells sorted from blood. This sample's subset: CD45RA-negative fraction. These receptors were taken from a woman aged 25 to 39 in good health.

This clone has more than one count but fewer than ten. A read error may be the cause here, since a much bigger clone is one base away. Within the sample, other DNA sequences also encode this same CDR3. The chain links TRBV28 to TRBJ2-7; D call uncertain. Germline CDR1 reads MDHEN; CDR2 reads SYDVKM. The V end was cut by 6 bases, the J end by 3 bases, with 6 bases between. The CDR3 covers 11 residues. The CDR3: CASRQYYEQYF. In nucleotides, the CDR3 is TGTGCCAGCAGGCAATACTACGAGCAGTACTTC. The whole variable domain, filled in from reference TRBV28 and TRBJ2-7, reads DVKVTQSSRYLVKRTGEKVFLECVQDMDHENMFWYRQDPGLGLRLIYFSYDVKMKEKGDIPEGYSVSREKKERFSLILESASTNQTSMYLCASRQYYEQYFGPGTRLTVT.

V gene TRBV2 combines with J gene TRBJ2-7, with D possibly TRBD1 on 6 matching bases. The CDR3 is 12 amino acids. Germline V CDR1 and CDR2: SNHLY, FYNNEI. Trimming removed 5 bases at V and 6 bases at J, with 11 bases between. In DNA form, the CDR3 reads TGTGCCAGCAGTCCAGGGGACCTCGAGCAGTACTTC. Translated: CASSPGDLEQYF.

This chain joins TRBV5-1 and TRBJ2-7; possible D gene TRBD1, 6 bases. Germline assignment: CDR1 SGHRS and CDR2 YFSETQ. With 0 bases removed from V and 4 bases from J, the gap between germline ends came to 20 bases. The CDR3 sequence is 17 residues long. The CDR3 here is CASSLVLGASDIYEQYF. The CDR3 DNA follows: TGCGCCAGCAGCTTGGTTTTGGGGGCTAGTGATATATACGAGCAGTACTTC.

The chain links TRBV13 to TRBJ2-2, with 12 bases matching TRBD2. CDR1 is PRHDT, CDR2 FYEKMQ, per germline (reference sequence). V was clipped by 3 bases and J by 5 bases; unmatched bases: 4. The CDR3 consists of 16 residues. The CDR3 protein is CASSFRTSGATGELFF. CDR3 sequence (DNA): TGTGCCAGCAGCTTCCGGACTAGCGGGGCTACCGGGGAGCTGTTTTTT.

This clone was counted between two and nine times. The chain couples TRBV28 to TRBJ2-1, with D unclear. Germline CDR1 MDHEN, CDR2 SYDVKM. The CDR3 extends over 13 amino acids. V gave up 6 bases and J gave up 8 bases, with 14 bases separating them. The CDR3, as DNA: TGTGCCAGCAGCCTAAGGGTGAGCGATGAGCAGTTCTTC. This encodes CASSLRVSDEQFF. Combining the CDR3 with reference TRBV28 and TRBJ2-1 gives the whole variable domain DVKVTQSSRYLVKRTGEKVFLECVQDMDHENMFWYRQDPGLGLRLIYFSYDVKMKEKGDIPEGYSVSREKKERFSLILESASTNQTSMYLCASSLRVSDEQFFGPGTRLTVL.

The CDR3 bases are TGCGCCAGCAGCTCTAGGGACAGGGGTTATGGCTACACCTTC. It translates to CASSSRDRGYGYTF. The chain employs TRBV5-1 and TRBJ1-2; TRBD1 matches 10 bases. The V gene end was trimmed by 3 bases and the J gene end by 5 bases; junction bases not matched to a gene: 4. Germline CDR1 and CDR2: SGHRS and YFSETQ. The CDR3 runs 14 residues.

The CDR3 DNA follows: TGTGCCATCAGTGGGGGACAGGGGGCGCAAAAGACCACTGAAGCTTTCTTT. Amino acid sequence: CAISGGQGAQKTTEAFF. The chain uses TRBV10-3 and TRBJ1-1; 12 bases are shared with TRBD1. The junction had 10 bases not matched to a gene; V was cut back by 4 bases and J by 4 bases. The CDR3 loop spans 17 amino acids. Germline CDR1 and CDR2: ENHRY and SYGVKD.